This T cell receptor (beta chain) was sequenced for a study of cytomegalovirus exposure and HLA in healthy donors. The CDR3 runs to 14 residues. J lost 5 bases, V lost 5 bases, and 6 bases had no gene match. Germline loops: CDR1 LNHDA, CDR2 SQIVND (reference sequence). Study-wide results and limits: With further analysis later on, most CMV-associated TCR beta chains appeared HLA-restricted. The dataset shows that most TCR sequences were rare, while some public TCRs occurred in many donors.

The PCR used 60 Vbeta and 13 Jbeta primers. Generated by immunoSEQ multiplex PCR, the TCRdb table keeps only in-frame clones and is missing some. The table shows some 120,000 clones, with over 60% occurring only once. Comments on this clone: Antigen unknown.

The sample consisted of PBMCs. The source is a human donor in good health. This chain uses TRBV19 with TRBJ2-3; 8 nucleotides match TRBD2. The DNA of the CDR3 is TGTGCCAGTAGTTCGGGGGGGGGAATAGATACGCAGTATTTT. It translates to CASSSGGGIDTQYF.